This TCR beta chain was retrieved from a study of blood T cell repertoires in COVID-19. Study as a whole: Donors in the United States, Italy and Spain gave samples during acute or convalescent COVID-19. T cells, B-cell-depleted T cells, or PBMCs provided the cDNA or gDNA that served as material.

As originally analysed: Amplifying reference gene primers gave estimates of nucleated cell counts. This table comes from immunoSEQ multiplex PCR, and its TCRdb copy is limited to in-frame clones, with some not included. The DNA was the basis for D and trimming; V, J and clone size are from that table. Among some 150,000 clones, 85% were seen once, and the ten largest hold 2.5% to 3%. Trimming left V 3 bases short and J 3 bases short, with 14 bases between. The CDR3 has 15 residues. Germline CDR1 reads KGHSH; CDR2 reads LQKENI. The chain recombines TRBV18 with TRBJ1-2; D is unresolved. The sample comprised peripheral blood. The receptor was isolated from a woman aged 40 to 50 with active or convalescent COVID-19. As DNA, the CDR3 is TGTGCCAGCTCACCTTCCTCTGGGGAGTACTATGGCTACACCTTC. Translating it yields CASSPSSGEYYGYTF.